This is a list of T cell receptor delta chains from one sample in a study of Vδ1+ human thymocytes. TCRdb fed the multiplex PCR reads to CATT. In the table there are under 25,000 delta-chain clones, approximately 8.8% of which are singletons. The sequenced sample consisted of Vdelta1+ gamma-delta thymocytes from the thymus. The receptors stem from a child younger than two who had congenital heart surgery. CDR3s include the opening cysteine and the closing phenylalanine or tryptophan. D genes are given only for firm matches. Clone size is shown for a subset of rows, as once, few, many or a class of expanded clone.

d_call	clone_size	v_call	j_call	cdr3_nt	cdr3_aa
.	.	TRDV1	TRDJ1	TGTGCTCAAACACCGGGGGCTAGACTGGGCGATAAACTCATCTTT	CAQTPGARLGDKLIF
.	medium-sized	TRDV2	TRDJ1	TGTGCCTACCTCGGGGGGCATTCCGGGGACACCGATAAACTCATCTTT	CAYLGGHSGDTDKLIF
TRDD3	few	TRDV1	TRDJ1	TGTGCTCTTGGGGAACTAAAGTACTGGGGGTTCCTTAATTACACCGATAAACTCATCTTT	CALGELKYWGFLNYTDKLIF
.	.	TRDV1	TRDJ1	TGTGCTCTTGGGGAACGAGGTAATACGCACACCGATAAACTCATCTTT	CALGERGNTHTDKLIF
.	few	TRDV1	TRDJ1	TGTGCTCTTGGGGAACGGGGCTCTACGGGGGGACTTGATCTCATCTTT	CALGERGSTGGLDLIF
TRDD3	.	TRDV1	TRDJ1	TGTGCTCTTGGGGACAAATACTGGGGGCCCGAAGACACCGATAAACTCATCTTT	CALGDKYWGPEDTDKLIF
TRDD3	few	TRDV1	TRDJ1	TGTGCTCTTGGGGAAGTACTTCCCCCCACTGGGGGATACGCCGATAAACTCATCTTT	CALGEVLPPTGGYADKLIF
TRDD3	.	TRDV1	TRDJ1	TGTGCTCTTGGGGAACCTTCCTACGGGGGATACGGGGACAAACTCATCTTT	CALGEPSYGGYGDKLIF
TRDD3	.	TRDV1	TRDJ1	TGTGCTCTTGGGGAACTAGTTACCTTCCTACTGGGGGATACGGGGTACACCGATAAACTCATCTTT	CALGELVTFLLGDTGYTDKLIF
TRDD2	.	TRDV1	TRDJ1	TGTGCTCTTGGGGAACTCCTTCCTACCGATAAACTCATCTTT	CALGELLPTDKLIF
TRDD3	few	TRDV1	TRDJ1	TGTGCTCTTGGGGAGACAACCCTCCCTAGGGCGGGATACCGCGATAAACTCATCTTT	CALGETTLPRAGYRDKLIF
TRDD3	few	TRDV3	TRDJ1	TGTGCCTTCACCCATCCTATCTACTGGGGGATACTCACCGATAAACTCATCTTT	CAFTHPIYWGILTDKLIF
.	few	TRDV1	TRDJ1	TGTGCTCTTGGGGAACTAGCGGATCCTACGTGTGGGGACCACACCGATAAACTCATCTTT	CALGELADPTCGDHTDKLIF
TRDD2	.	TRDV1	TRDJ1	TGTGCTCTTGGGGACCCATTTCCTACAGTGCCCGATAAACTCATCTTT	CALGDPFPTVPDKLIF
.	few	TRDV1	TRDJ1	TGTGCTCTTGGGGAACCATCCTCTGGGTGGGGCAACACCGATAAACTCATCTTT	CALGEPSSGWGNTDKLIF
.	few	TRDV1	TRDJ1	TGTGCTCTTGGGGGAACGGACTACGTGGGGACGTACACCGATAAACTCATCTTT	CALGGTDYVGTYTDKLIF
.	.	TRDV1	TRDJ1	TGTGCTCTCGGGGAACCTACCTCTACTGGGACTCACACCGATAAACTCATCTTT	CALGEPTSTGTHTDKLIF
TRDD3	few	TRDV1	TRDJ1	TGTGCTCTTGGGGAATTCAGTGGGGGACAAACATACACCGATAAACTCATCTTT	CALGEFSGGQTYTDKLIF
TRDD3	.	TRDV1	TRDJ1	TGTGCTCTTGGGGAACTCCTGCCGTCCGCCGTACTGGGGGCCACGGCCTACACCGATAAACTCATCTTT	CALGELLPSAVLGATAYTDKLIF
TRDD3	few	TRDV1	TRDJ1	TGTGCTCTTGGGAGTACTGGGGGTCCTCAAAAACTCATCTTT	CALGSTGGPQKLIF
TRDD3	few	TRDV1	TRDJ1	TGTGCTCTTGGGGATCTACTGGGGGATACTCCCACCGATAAACTCATCTTT	CALGDLLGDTPTDKLIF
TRDD3	.	TRDV1	TRDJ2	TGTGCTCTTGGGGAACTCCCTTCCGTCGTACTGGGGGAGACAACAGCACAACTCTTCTTT	CALGELPSVVLGETTAQLFF
.	few	TRDV1	TRDJ1	TGTGCTCTTGGGATAAGCCTTCCCCCTCTACCTACGGGCGGGCTCATCTTT	CALGISLPPLPTGGLIF
TRDD3	.	TRDV1	TRDJ1	TGTGCTCTTGGGGAACCCTACCGTTACTGGGGGATAAGGTACACCGATAAACTCATCTTT	CALGEPYRYWGIRYTDKLIF
TRDD3	.	TRDV1	TRDJ2	TGTGCTCTTGGGGAAGCTACTGGGGGATATAAAGCACAACTCTTCTTT	CALGEATGGYKAQLFF